The 29 T cell receptor beta chains below come from one sample, sequenced in a study of T cells after posttransplantation cyclophosphamide. The table came from immunoSEQ multiplex PCR; TCRdb's copy has only in-frame clones and leaves some out. This sample has about 9,900 clones, with 88% found just once. Methotrexate plus calcineurin inhibitor accompanied controls' myeloablative marrow transplants; sampling was 1 year later. This specimen was PBMCs, taken after an allogeneic stem cell transplant with a calcineurin inhibitor and methotrexate. These receptors all come from a young adult male patient who received an allogeneic stem cell transplant from an unrelated donor, was CMV-positive, and had no GVHD. T cells may partly derive from the graft donor.

The V and J genes are TRBV9 and TRBJ2-3; 9 bases line up with TRBD2. The germline V gene has CDR1 SGDLS and CDR2 YYNGEE. V shed 0 bases and J 3 bases; nucleotides not matched to a gene: 5. The CDR3 extends over 16 amino acids. CDR3 sequence reads: CASSVAGSGGTDTQYF. The CDR3 DNA follows: TGTGCCAGCAGCGTAGCAGGTAGCGGGGGAACAGATACGCAGTATTTT. The whole variable domain, remainder taken from reference TRBV9 and TRBJ2-3, is DSGVTQTPKHLITATGQRVTLRCSPRSGDLSVYWYQQSLDQGLQFLIQYYNGEERAKGNILERFSAQQFPDLHSELNLSSLELGDSALYFCASSVAGSGGTDTQYFGPGTRLTVL.

The CDR3 loop reads CATSRRTGENEKLFF. For the CDR3, the DNA is TGTGCCACCAGTAGGAGGACAGGAGAGAATGAAAAACTGTTTTTT. The J gene is TRBJ1-4, the V gene TRBV15, with 7 bases aligning to TRBD1. The CDR3 extends over 15 amino acids. The V gene end was trimmed by 6 bases and the J gene end by 5 bases; junction bases not matched to a gene: 9. Germline V gene data show CDR1 as LNHNV and CDR2 as YYDKDF (reference sequence).

The V call is TRBV7-2, the J call TRBJ1-5; D is uncertain. The CDR3 spans 12 residues. With 3 bases removed from V and 3 bases from J, the gap between germline ends came to 3 bases. Germline V gene lookup returns CDR1 SGHTA and CDR2 FQGNSA. CDR3 in DNA: TGTGCCAGCAGCTTCTACAATCAGCCCCAGCATTTT. Protein product: CASSFYNQPQHF.

The chain joins TRBV6-5 to TRBJ2-5, with 11 bases lining up with TRBD2. The CDR3 is 14 residues long. The J segment lost 7 bases and the V segment lost 3 bases, leaving 4 bases of the junction unmatched. Germline CDR1 MNHEY, CDR2 SVGAGI. DNA for the CDR3: TGTGCCAGCAGTTATTCTGGGACTAGCGGGACCCAGTACTTC. Translating it yields CASSYSGTSGTQYF.

This chain connects TRBV5-6 to TRBJ1-2, with TRBD1 as a possible D gene (5 bases). The CDR3 runs 15 residues. The ends were cut back, 8 bases at V and 4 bases at J, with 21 bases in the middle. Germline-derived CDR1 and CDR2 are SGHDT and YYEEEE. The CDR3 region has the DNA TGTGCCAGTCAGCTCAGGGCGGGGGAGAGCTATGGCTACACCTTC. Protein: CASQLRAGESYGYTF.

V gene TRBV28 combines with J gene TRBJ1-3; D remains ambiguous. The germline V gene encodes CDR1 MDHEN and CDR2 SYDVKM. CDR3 length: 13 amino acids. V was pared by 4 bases and J by 7 bases, with 11 bases between. The CDR3 is CASSSTLENTIYF. CDR3 sequence (DNA): TGTGCCAGCAGTTCGACTCTGGAGAACACCATATATTTT. The full variable domain, rest sourced from reference TRBV28 and TRBJ1-3, is DVKVTQSSRYLVKRTGEKVFLECVQDMDHENMFWYRQDPGLGLRLIYFSYDVKMKEKGDIPEGYSVSREKKERFSLILESASTNQTSMYLCASSSTLENTIYFGEGSWLTVV.

The V and J genes are TRBV27 and TRBJ2-7; 9 bases align to TRBD1. The CDR3 contains 17 residues. Germline-derived CDR1 and CDR2 are MNHEY and SMNVEV (reference sequence). The junction had 9 bases not matched to a gene; V was cut back by 3 bases and J by 0 bases. The CDR3 DNA sequence: TGTGCCAGCAGTTTCGAGGGACAGGGTTTAAGCTCCTACGAGCAGTACGTC. Translating gives CASSFEGQGLSSYEQYV.

This clone was observed a single time. The V gene is TRBV19, the J gene TRBJ2-1; TRBD1 agrees at 9 bases. CDR1 and CDR2 from the germline V gene are LNHDA and SQIVND (reference sequence). The CDR3 is 16 residues long. Germline trimming cut 4 bases from V and 0 bases from J; bases unmatched to any gene: 4. As DNA, the CDR3 is TGTGCCAGTAGTAGGACAGGGGACCTCTCCTACAATGAGCAGTTCTTC. Translation: CASSRTGDLSYNEQFF. The variable domain in full, with the rest retrieved from reference TRBV19 and TRBJ2-1, is DGGITQSPKYLFRKEGQNVTLSCEQNLNHDAMYWYRQDPGQGLRLIYYSQIVNDFQKGDIAEGYSVSREKKESFPLTVTSAQKNPTAFYLCASSRTGDLSYNEQFFGPGTRLTVL.

The chain combines TRBV28 with TRBJ2-1; TRBD2 matches at 14 bases. V lost 6 bases, J lost 4 bases, and 8 bases stayed unmatched. This CDR3 is built from 17 residues. Germline CDR1 and CDR2: MDHEN and SYDVKM. The CDR3 protein is CASSLTSGRAVYNEQFF. In DNA form, the CDR3 reads TGTGCCAGCAGCCTGACTAGCGGGAGGGCCGTATACAATGAGCAGTTCTTC.

This chain joins TRBV6-5 and TRBJ1-1, with TRBD1 matching 9 bases. The junction had 2 bases not matched to a gene; V was cut back by 4 bases and J by 11 bases. The CDR3 has 11 residues. Germline assignment: CDR1 MNHEY and CDR2 SVGAGI. In DNA, the CDR3 is TGTGCCAGCAGTTCGACAGGGGGGGCTTTCTTT. Encoded protein: CASSSTGGAFF.

V usage is TRBV21-1 and J usage is TRBJ2-7; the DNA was not used to check the table's D call, TRBD2. TRBV21-1 is a pseudogene locus. This CDR3 is built from 17 residues. CDR3 in amino acids: CATKKPSGSIYLDEQYF. DNA for the CDR3: TGTGCCACCAAAAAACCTAGCGGGAGTATCTATCTAGACGAGCAGTACTTC.

This chain joins TRBV27 and TRBJ2-1; 11 nucleotides line up with TRBD2. The CDR3 sequence is 20 residues long. Germline lookup yields CDR1 MNHEY and CDR2 SMNVEV (reference sequence). The trim removed 5 bases at V and 3 bases at J, leaving 18 bases unmatched. The CDR3: CASSARLAGKVGGDYNEQFF. In nucleotides, the CDR3 is TGTGCCAGCAGTGCCCGACTAGCGGGAAAAGTTGGAGGGGACTACAATGAGCAGTTCTTC.

The V call is TRBV2, the J call TRBJ2-7; 7 bases agree with TRBD2. In germline, CDR1 is SNHLY, CDR2 FYNNEI. The CDR3 consists of 15 residues. V was clipped by 3 bases and J by 2 bases; unmatched bases: 7. The CDR3 sequence is CASSDVIAGTYEQYV. The CDR3 DNA follows: TGTGCCAGCAGTGATGTGATAGCGGGTACCTACGAGCAGTACGTC.

The chain has TRBV4-2 and TRBJ2-1; 13 bases fit TRBD2. Germline CDR1 and CDR2: LGHNA and YNFKEQ. This CDR3 spans 15 amino acids. Trimming cost V 4 bases and J 7 bases; bases outside gene matches: 4. DNA for the CDR3: TGTGCCAGCAGCCCCATGGGACTAGCGGGAAATGAGCAGTTCTTC. This encodes CASSPMGLAGNEQFF.

V is TRBV18 and J is TRBJ1-2; unclear D gene. Germline values: CDR1 KGHSH, CDR2 LQKENI. This CDR3 spans 12 amino acids. The ends were cut back, 5 bases at V and 4 bases at J, with 8 bases in the middle. The CDR3 nucleotides are TGTGCCAGCTCAACAGCGGTCTATGGCTACACCTTC. The encoded protein is CASSTAVYGYTF.

V is TRBV7-9 and J is TRBJ2-5, with 7 bases fitting TRBD1. Germline CDR1 SEHNR, CDR2 FQNEAQ (reference sequence). The J segment lost 2 bases and the V segment lost 4 bases, leaving 10 bases of the junction unmatched. The CDR3 length is 16 residues. CDR3 nucleotides: TGTGCCAGCAGCTCCCCCCGCGCAGGGGGACAAGAGACCCAGTACTTC. It encodes CASSSPRAGGQETQYF.

The V and J genes are TRBV28 and TRBJ2-2, with D hard to call. From germline, CDR1 is MDHEN and CDR2 SYDVKM. V was cut by 6 bases and J by 3 bases, with 17 bases left in between. This CDR3 is 16 amino acids long. For the CDR3, the DNA is TGTGCCAGCAGCAACGACGGCAGGTGGCACACCGGGGAGCTGTTTTTT. This sequence encodes CASSNDGRWHTGELFF. Supplemented by reference TRBV28 and TRBJ2-2, the full variable domain reads DVKVTQSSRYLVKRTGEKVFLECVQDMDHENMFWYRQDPGLGLRLIYFSYDVKMKEKGDIPEGYSVSREKKERFSLILESASTNQTSMYLCASSNDGRWHTGELFFGEGSRLTVL.

This chain uses TRBV7-8 with TRBJ1-1, with 9 bases lining up with TRBD1. CDR1 SGHVS and CDR2 FQNEAQ come from the germline V gene. This CDR3 contains 14 residues. V lost 4 bases and J lost 1; bases outside the gene matches: 1. The CDR3 protein is CASSSGQGNTEAFF. The CDR3 bases are TGTGCCAGCAGCTCGGGACAGGGGAACACTGAAGCTTTCTTT.

V and J are TRBV5-5 and TRBJ2-5, with D possibly being TRBD1 (6 bases). The J call may be mistaken, given a closer DNA end match to TRBJ2-7. CDR1 SGHKS and CDR2 YYEKEE come from the germline V gene (reference sequence). This CDR3 has 14 amino acids. In DNA form, the CDR3 reads TGTGCCAGCAGCTTGGCCTACAGGGCAAACGAGCAGTACTTC. Translation: CASSLAYRANEQYF.

The rearrangement links TRBV18 to TRBJ2-2, with 10 bases aligning to TRBD2. J was trimmed by 7 bases and V by 4 bases; bases with no gene match: 6. Germline values: CDR1 KGHSH, CDR2 LQKENI. The CDR3 spans 15 residues. The CDR3 DNA reads as TGTGCCAGCTCACAAACTAGCGGGATGATCGGGGAGCTGTTTTTT. This gives the protein CASSQTSGMIGELFF.

By frequency in the sample, this clone is large (0.1 to 1%). The chain employs TRBV5-1 and TRBJ1-3; D is possibly TRBD1 (5 bases). CDR3 length: 15 residues. Trimming pared 4 bases from V and 2 bases from J, leaving 13 bases between. Germline V lookup: CDR1 SGHRS, CDR2 YFSETQ. The CDR3 coding sequence is TGCGCCAGCAGCCCGGGGACTCCAACTGGAAACACCATATATTTT. Translated: CASSPGTPTGNTIYF.

The rearrangement uses TRBV5-8 and TRBJ2-1; D is undetermined. This CDR3 region has 14 residues. The germline CDR1 and CDR2 sequences are SGHTS and YDEGEE. Trimming pared 5 bases from V and 4 bases from J, leaving 13 bases between. The CDR3 DNA sequence: TGTGCCAGCAGTGAGAGGAATCTTTACAATGAGCAGTTCTTC. It specifies CASSERNLYNEQFF. The full variable domain, with the rest looked up from reference TRBV5-8 and TRBJ2-1, is EAGVTQSPTHLIKTRGQQATLRCSPISGHTSVYWYQQALGLGLQFLLWYDEGEERNRGNFPPRFSGRQFPNYSSELNVNALELEDSALYLCASSERNLYNEQFFGPGTRLTVL.

The V call is TRBV4-2, the J call TRBJ1-5; D unresolved. The CDR3 is 14 residues long. Germline CDR1 and CDR2: LGHNA and YNFKEQ. The germline V and J ends were trimmed by 2 bases and 5 bases, with 10 bases remaining between them. The CDR3 region has the DNA TGTGCCAGCAGCCAATTTTTACGGGATCAGCCCCAGCATTTT. Its translation is CASSQFLRDQPQHF.

J is TRBJ2-5 and V is TRBV2; D possibly corresponds to TRBD2 (5 bases). The germline V gene has CDR1 SNHLY and CDR2 FYNNEI. Between the trimmed V and J ends, which lost 1 base and 5 bases, there was a span of 14 bases. CDR3 length: 15 amino acids. The CDR3 bases are TGTGCCAGCAGTGAAGGGCTAGCCGTCTTCGAGACCCAGTACTTC. As protein: CASSEGLAVFETQYF.

This clone was counted a single time. Here the CDR3 DNA reads TGTGCCAGCAGCTGGGGACAGGGGACAGATACGCAGTATTTT. This sequence encodes CASSWGQGTDTQYF. The chain is built from TRBV5-5 and TRBJ2-3; 10 positions agree with TRBD1. CDR1 and CDR2 from the germline V gene are SGHKS and YYEKEE (reference sequence). Germline trimming cut 3 bases from V and 3 bases from J; bases unmatched to any gene: 1. CDR3 length equals 14 residues. The full variable domain, with the rest looked up from reference TRBV5-5 and TRBJ2-3, is DAGVTQSPTHLIKTRGQQVTLRCSPISGHKSVSWYQQVLGQGPQFIFQYYEKEERGRGNFPDRFSARQFPNYSSELNVNALLLGDSALYLCASSWGQGTDTQYFGPGTRLTVL.

This clone came up a few times. The chain joins TRBV6-5 to TRBJ2-6, with D possibly being TRBD1 (6 bases). CDR1 is MNHEY and CDR2 is SVGAGI in the germline V gene. This CDR3 has 16 amino acids. The V gene lost 3 bases and the J gene lost 0 bases, with 9 bases spanning the gap. CDR3 sequence: CASSYDRSSGANVLTF. The CDR3 nucleotides read TGTGCCAGCAGTTATGACAGGTCCTCTGGGGCCAACGTCCTGACTTTC.

The count of this clone is one. This rearrangement joins TRBV2 to TRBJ1-5; D not certain. The V and J ends lost 8 bases and 0 bases respectively, with 11 bases between them. The CDR3 runs to 14 residues. Germline V gene lookup returns CDR1 SNHLY and CDR2 FYNNEI. CDR3 protein: CASGGDYSNQPQHF. The CDR3 DNA is TGTGCCAGCGGAGGTGATTATAGCAATCAGCCCCAGCATTTT.

CDR3 bases: TGCAGCGTTGAAGATAGGAGCGGGAGAGGTAATGAGCAGTTCTTC. Its translation is CSVEDRSGRGNEQFF. The chain links TRBV29-1 to TRBJ2-1; 8 nucleotides agree with TRBD2. V dropped 0 bases and J dropped 7; count of bases not matched to a gene: 8. This CDR3 spans 15 amino acids. The germline CDR1 and CDR2 sequences are SQVTM and ANQGSEA.

The rearrangement links TRBV10-1 to TRBJ2-4; 8 bases are a match to TRBD1. The CDR3 consists of 14 residues. The V segment lost 8 bases and the J segment 6 bases; nucleotides outside the gene matches: 9. CDR1 and CDR2 (germline): WNHNN, SYGVQD (reference sequence). The CDR3 DNA sequence: TGCGCCAGCCCGACAGGGGTTGTTTTAAACATTCAGTACTTC. It yields the protein CASPTGVVLNIQYF.